The 32 T cell receptor beta chains in this list originate from one sample, sequenced in a study of T cells after yellow fever vaccination. TCRdb independently ran MiXCR on the 5' RACE reads; one entry per CDR3 protein. The sample lists nearly 300,000 distinct CDR3 sequences; about 10% were seen once. Material: CD4+ T cells sorted from PBMCs, obtained 5 days after the yellow fever booster vaccination. These receptors came from a man aged 18 to 29 who received the YFV17D yellow fever vaccine.

This clonotype was found a few times. The rearrangement uses TRBV4-3 and TRBJ2-4; D may match TRBD1 or TRBD2 (5 bases each). The V end was cut by 0 bases, the J end by 1 base, with 7 bases between. Germline V gene lookup returns CDR1 LGHNA and CDR2 YSLEER. This CDR3 has 15 residues. CDR3 sequence (DNA): TGCGCCAGCAGCCAAGACAGGGAGGCCAAAAACATTCAGTACTTC. It encodes CASSQDREAKNIQYF.

This clonotype was counted a few times. The chain recombines TRBV7-2 with TRBJ1-6; no clear D gene. The length of the CDR3 is 15 residues. Trimming left V 2 bases short and J 4 bases short, with 9 bases between. The germline CDR1 and CDR2 sequences are SGHTA and FQGNSA. The DNA of the CDR3 is TGTGCCAGCAGCTTACCCCTCCGTTATAATTCACCCCTCCACTTT. Translation: CASSLPLRYNSPLHF.

There are many counts of this clonotype. V gene TRBV7-2 combines with J gene TRBJ2-3; TRBD2 agrees at 8 bases. CDR3 length: 15 amino acids. After removal of 2 bases from V and 4 bases from J, the junction contained 5 bases not matched to a gene. The germline V gene encodes CDR1 SGHTA and CDR2 FQGNSA. The CDR3 reads CASSLNVGGADTQYF. The CDR3 bases are TGTGCCAGCAGCTTAAATGTCGGGGGGGCAGATACGCAGTATTTT.

The rearrangement links TRBV5-6 to TRBJ2-5; possibly TRBD1 for D (6 bases). Per germline, CDR1 SGHDT and CDR2 YYEEEE. Trimming removed 2 bases from V and 2 bases from J, with 13 bases in between. The CDR3 has 15 amino acids. Here the CDR3 DNA reads TGTGCCAGCAGCTTTTCGGGACACTTTCAAGAGACCCAGTACTTC. Translated, it gives CASSFSGHFQETQYF.

In this sample, this clonotype turned up a few times. V usage is TRBV4-2 and J usage is TRBJ1-2, with D perhaps TRBD1 (5 bases). The V and J ends lost 4 bases and 8 bases respectively, with 20 bases between them. Germline loops: CDR1 LGHNA, CDR2 YNFKEQ. The CDR3 covers 15 residues. CDR3 amino acids: CASSPQQANQGGYTF. CDR3 coding DNA: TGTGCCAGCAGCCCGCAGCAAGCGAATCAGGGAGGCTACACCTTC.

This clonotype was seen more than once but under ten times. The chain carries TRBV11-2 and TRBJ2-7; the D is unclear. Trimming left V 3 bases short and J 2 bases short, with 11 bases between. The CDR3 extends over 14 amino acids. The germline CDR1 and CDR2 sequences are SGHAT and FQNNGV. CDR3 nucleotides: TGTGCCAGCAGCTTCTACAACAGTCCCTACGAGCAGTACGTC. This sequence encodes CASSFYNSPYEQYV.

The V gene is TRBV6-6, the J gene TRBJ2-1; TRBD1 matches at 7 bases. The V segment lost 8 bases and the J segment 13 bases; nucleotides outside the gene matches: 8. CDR1 is MNHNY and CDR2 is SVGAGI in the germline V gene (reference sequence). The CDR3 runs to 11 residues. The CDR3 DNA reads TGTGCCAGCTTCACAGGGGTCTCTCAGTTCTTC. Residues: CASFTGVSQFF.

This clonotype was seen a few times. The J gene is TRBJ1-1, the V gene TRBV7-3, with TRBD1 identical over 8 bases. The V gene end was trimmed by 8 bases and the J gene end by 4 bases; junction bases not matched to a gene: 6. CDR3 length: 13 amino acids. The germline V gene has CDR1 SGHTA and CDR2 FQGTGA. CDR3 DNA sequence: TGTGCCAGCTCCGGACAGGGCCTCACTGAAGCTTTCTTT. The encoded protein is CASSGQGLTEAFF.

The sample holds many counts of this clonotype. This chain links TRBV20-1 with TRBJ2-7, with TRBD2 as a possible D gene (5 bases). The CDR3 has 14 amino acids. Trimming cost V 6 bases and J 2 bases, with 17 bases left between them. CDR1 is DFQATT, CDR2 SNEGSKA, per germline (reference sequence). The CDR3: CSATPETTTYEQYF. CDR3 sequence (DNA): TGCAGTGCAACCCCGGAGACTACCACCTACGAGCAGTACTTC.

V and J are TRBV6-5 and TRBJ2-1; 10 nucleotides line up with TRBD2. CDR1 is MNHEY and CDR2 is SVGAGI in the germline V gene. The CDR3 contains 16 residues. Trimming at V came to 3 bases and at J to 7 bases, leaving 9 bases not matched to a gene. CDR3 loop: CASSYTPSGGYNEQFF. The CDR3 DNA reads as TGTGCCAGCAGTTATACCCCTAGCGGGGGTTATAATGAGCAGTTCTTC.

V gene TRBV20-1 combines with J gene TRBJ1-5; D is ambiguous. V was pared by 4 bases and J by 2 bases, with 9 bases between. Looked up from germline, CDR1 is DFQATT and CDR2 is SNEGSKA (reference sequence). CDR3 length equals 13 residues. The CDR3: CSAKTWGNQPQHF. The CDR3 nucleotides read TGCAGTGCTAAAACATGGGGCAATCAGCCCCAGCATTTT.

This clonotype was counted only a few times. V usage is TRBV7-2 and J usage is TRBJ1-1; weak D call: TRBD1 (6 bases). CDR3 size: 16 residues. V lost 5 bases and J 4 bases, leaving 20 bases between the germline ends. The germline V gene has CDR1 SGHTA and CDR2 FQGNSA. The CDR3 region is CASSPRGSGYGTEAFF. DNA of the CDR3: TGTGCCAGCAGCCCTAGGGGGTCGGGGTACGGCACTGAAGCTTTCTTT.

This clonotype was counted at least ten times. This rearrangement joins TRBV29-1 to TRBJ2-2, with D uncertain. The CDR3 totals 12 residues. Germline loops: CDR1 SQVTM, CDR2 ANQGSEA. The V gene lost 7 bases and the J gene lost 1 base, with 7 bases spanning the gap. CDR3 coding DNA: TGCAGCGCCCGTCGGAACACCGGGGAGCTGTTTTTT. Its protein is CSARRNTGELFF.

The sample holds a few counts of this clonotype. V gene TRBV12-3 or TRBV12-4 combines with J gene TRBJ1-5, with TRBD1 identical over 7 bases. With 6 bases clipped from V and 5 bases from J, the junction kept 4 bases outside the gene matches. The CDR3 is 13 amino acids. The CDR3 DNA reads TGTGCCAGCAGACAGGGGCGAGATCAGCCCCAGCATTTT. Protein sequence: CASRQGRDQPQHF.

This clonotype was seen repeatedly, ten times or more. The chain couples TRBV5-6 to TRBJ2-5; D perhaps matches TRBD1 (6 bases). The CDR3 is 14 amino acids. Germline V gives CDR1 SGHDT, CDR2 YYEEEE. V was trimmed by 4 bases and J by 4 bases, leaving 14 bases between them. The CDR3 loop reads CASSRGTSGETQYF. CDR3 nucleotides: TGTGCCAGCAGCAGAGGGACATCGGGAGAGACCCAGTACTTC.

The V call is TRBV6-2 or TRBV6-3, the J call TRBJ2-3, with 11 nucleotides matching TRBD2. CDR1 and CDR2 from the germline V gene are MNHEY and SVGEGT. The J segment lost 0 bases and the V segment lost 4 bases, leaving 0 bases of the junction unmatched. The CDR3 length is 15 residues. Here the CDR3 DNA reads TGTGCCAGCAGTTGGACTAGCGGGAGCACAGATACGCAGTATTTT. Translation: CASSWTSGSTDTQYF.

The rearrangement joins TRBV5-8 to TRBJ1-1; D remains unclear. The ends were cut back, 0 bases at V and 1 base at J, with 7 bases in the middle. The CDR3 is 14 amino acids. Germline CDR1 SGHTS, CDR2 YDEGEE. The CDR3 bases are TGTGCCAGCAGCTTGGACAGACGGAACACTGAAGCTTTCTTT. It yields the protein CASSLDRRNTEAFF.

V usage is TRBV10-3 and J usage is TRBJ2-1; weak D call: TRBD1 (7 bases). Trimming took off 7 bases at V and 7 bases at J, with 17 bases between the two ends. This CDR3 has 14 amino acids. Looked up from germline, CDR1 is ENHRY and CDR2 is SYGVKD. CDR3 protein: CAITRDSELNEQFF. Here the CDR3 DNA reads TGTGCCATCACGCGGGACAGTGAACTTAATGAGCAGTTCTTC.

The chain carries TRBV5-1 and TRBJ1-2; no firm D call. The germline CDR1 and CDR2 sequences are SGHRS and YFSETQ. The germline V and J ends were trimmed by 3 bases and 1 base, with 7 bases remaining between them. The CDR3 runs to 13 residues. CDR3: CASSSQSNYGYTF. CDR3 nucleotides: TGCGCCAGCAGCTCACAGAGTAACTATGGCTACACCTTC.

This clonotype was found a few times. The chain links TRBV12-3 or TRBV12-4 to TRBJ1-1; D is undetermined. V shed 8 bases and J shed 4 bases, with 11 bases lying between them. The CDR3 sequence is 12 residues long. This CDR3 is CASGRMATEAFF. In DNA, the CDR3 is TGTGCCAGCGGCCGGATGGCCACTGAAGCTTTCTTT.

This clonotype was observed a handful of times. The CDR3 nucleotides read TGTGCCAGCAGAACCGCCACTGAAGCTTTCTTT. As protein: CASRTATEAFF. The genes are TRBV7-2 and TRBJ1-1; no definite D call. Germline CDR1 is SGHTA and CDR2 is FQGNSA. V lost 6 bases, J lost 4 bases, and 6 bases lay in between. CDR3 length equals 11 residues.

V is TRBV24-1 and J is TRBJ2-1, with 14 nucleotides matching TRBD2. From germline, CDR1 is KGHDR and CDR2 SFDVKD. The V segment lost 5 bases and the J segment 7 bases; nucleotides outside the gene matches: 9. The CDR3 spans 17 residues. The CDR3 nucleotides read TGTGCCACCAGTGGCTACTCCGGGACTAGCGGGGGAAATGAGCAGTTCTTC. It codes for CATSGYSGTSGGNEQFF.

This chain links TRBV5-1 with TRBJ2-7; D possibly corresponds to TRBD1 (6 bases). V lost 3 bases and J 7 bases, leaving 17 bases between the germline ends. CDR3 size: 14 residues. Germline CDR1 and CDR2: SGHRS and YFSETQ. CDR3 nucleotide sequence: TGCGCCAGCAGCTCGGACAGCCGGGTTTTAGAGCAGTACTTC. Translation: CASSSDSRVLEQYF.

This clonotype has only a few counts. The J gene is TRBJ1-1, the V gene TRBV7-3; TRBD1 is a possible D gene (6 bases). The CDR3 runs to 14 residues. Trimming removed 6 bases from V and 5 bases from J, with 16 bases in between. Germline V gene data show CDR1 as SGHTA and CDR2 as FQGTGA. CDR3: CASSEDRYKTEAFF. In DNA, the CDR3 is TGTGCCAGCAGTGAGGACAGATACAAGACTGAAGCTTTCTTT.

The CDR3 here is CASSYAYRGQYGYTF. The DNA of the CDR3 is TGTGCCAGCAGCTACGCTTACAGGGGCCAATATGGCTACACCTTC. The chain joins TRBV7-9 to TRBJ1-2; 7 nucleotides agree with TRBD1. Germline CDR1 is SEHNR and CDR2 is FQNEAQ (reference sequence). Trimming removed 4 bases from V and 5 bases from J; junction bases left unmatched: 10. The CDR3 spans 15 residues.

This clonotype was found a few times. This chain uses TRBV7-2 with TRBJ2-1; 9 positions match TRBD2. Germline CDR1 SGHTA, CDR2 FQGNSA. J was trimmed by 3 bases and V by 3 bases; bases with no gene match: 6. The CDR3 has 16 residues. DNA for the CDR3: TGTGCCAGCAGCTTTGGGCTAGCGGGGCGCTACAATGAGCAGTTCTTC. Its protein product is CASSFGLAGRYNEQFF. The variable domain in full, completed from reference TRBV7-2 and TRBJ2-1, reads GAGVSQSPSNKVTEKGKDVELRCDPISGHTALYWYRQSLGQGLEFLIYFQGNSAPDKSGLPSDRFSAERTGGSVSTLTIQRTQQEDSAVYLCASSFGLAGRYNEQFFGPGTRLTVL.

The rearrangement links TRBV14 to TRBJ1-2; 7 positions agree with TRBD1. The CDR3 spans 15 residues. The germline CDR1 and CDR2 sequences are SGHDN and FVKESK. The trim removed 0 bases at V and 5 bases at J, leaving 6 bases unmatched. The CDR3 region has the DNA TGTGCCAGCAGCCAAGAGACAGGGTTGGGGTATGGCTACACCTTC. As protein: CASSQETGLGYGYTF.

This clonotype was found a few times. The J gene is TRBJ2-6, the V gene TRBV7-3; a weak D match, TRBD2 (5 bases). Germline loops: CDR1 SGHTA, CDR2 FQGTGA. The CDR3 is 16 residues long. V lost 3 bases and J lost 2, with 11 bases in between. DNA of the CDR3: TGTGCCAGCAGCTTCCCGTTGGGAGCTGGGGCCAACGTCCTGACTTTC. It yields the protein CASSFPLGAGANVLTF.

The chain joins TRBV7-9 to TRBJ1-1; D unresolved. Germline V lookup: CDR1 SEHNR, CDR2 FQNEAQ (reference sequence). The CDR3 has 14 residues. Between the trimmed V and J ends, which lost 2 bases and 1 base, there was a span of 8 bases. CDR3 DNA: TGTGCCAGCAGCTTATGGCAGACGAACACTGAAGCTTTCTTT. This gives the protein CASSLWQTNTEAFF. Full variable domain (remainder filled in from reference TRBV7-9 and TRBJ1-1): DTGVSQNPRHKITKRGQNVTFRCDPISEHNRLYWYRQTLGQGPEFLTYFQNEAQLEKSRLLSDRFSAERPKGSFSTLEIQRTEQGDSAMYLCASSLWQTNTEAFFGQGTRLTVV.

This clonotype was recorded at least ten times. This rearrangement joins TRBV7-2 to TRBJ2-5; possibly TRBD2 for D (5 bases). The CDR3 has 14 amino acids. Looked up from germline, CDR1 is SGHTA and CDR2 is FQGNSA. V lost 0 bases and J lost 4, with 9 bases in between. In DNA, the CDR3 is TGTGCCAGCAGCTTAGCTCTGGGGAGAGAGACCCAGTACTTC. Its protein product is CASSLALGRETQYF.

This clonotype was found a few times. This chain links TRBV27 with TRBJ1-2; 7 bases are shared with TRBD1. Germline-derived CDR1 and CDR2 are MNHEY and SMNVEV (reference sequence). The CDR3 length is 13 residues. After removal of 9 bases from V and 0 bases from J, the junction contained 4 bases not matched to a gene. The CDR3 DNA is TGTGCCAGTCGGACAGGATCTAACTATGGCTACACCTTC. It translates to CASRTGSNYGYTF.

This clonotype was seen at least ten times. This rearrangement joins TRBV6-6 to TRBJ1-1, with a weak D call TRBD1 (5 bases). Germline V gene data show CDR1 as MNHNY and CDR2 as SVGAGI (reference sequence). CDR3 length: 14 amino acids. V lost 0 bases, J lost 1 base, and 6 bases lay in between. The CDR3 DNA reads TGTGCCAGCAGTTACTCGACAGCGAACACTGAAGCTTTCTTT. Translated, it gives CASSYSTANTEAFF.